This TCR beta chain was captured in a study of T cell responses to AZD1222 COVID-19 vaccine. Study-level points and caveats: Repertoire samples came only from after the peak T cell response. Spike-specific TCR breadth and depth went up after people got two AZD1222 doses. Just a handful of AZD1222 recipients tested seropositive at baseline.

TCRdb's table, derived via immunoSEQ multiplex PCR, lists solely in-frame clones and lacks some. The repertoire has over 120,000 clones, approximately 94% of them found once; the top ten carry more than 8%. About this clone itself: Its cognate antigen is unknown.

The receptor was isolated from an adult in good health. The sequencing here drew on peripheral blood, taken on day 0 of AZD1222 vaccination.

CDR3 sequence: CSVAQVIEVAFF. CDR3 nucleotides: TGCAGCGTTGCCCAAGTCATCGAGGTGGCTTTCTTT. The J gene is TRBJ1-1, the V gene TRBV29-1; D gene uncertain. Germline CDR1 is SQVTM and CDR2 is ANQGSEA. The CDR3 runs 12 residues. Trimming shortened V by 4 bases and J by 11 bases, and 17 bases separated the two germline ends.